This is a list of T cell receptor beta chains from one sample in a study of CD8+ T cells in alopecia areata. Produced via immunoSEQ multiplex PCR; TCRdb's table is partial and in-frame only. The data show fewer than 250,000 clones, around three fifths seen once. The sequencing used CD4+ T cells sorted from blood, collected between weeks 47 and 50, from a patient treated with tofacitinib. The receptors stem from a human donor with alopecia areata. Both conserved end residues are part of each CDR3. The D gene is left open where the match is weak. The size field is filled for only some rows; it gives once, few, many or a size class.

cdr3_length clone_size j_call v_call d_call cdr3_nt cdr3_aa
13 NA TRBJ1-1 TRBV29-1 TRBD1 TGCAGCGCCTGGACAGGGGGTGTCTCTGAAGCTTTCTTT CSAWTGGVSEAFF
14 NA TRBJ2-7 TRBV9 NA TGTGCCAGCAGCGTAGAAGGCAGCTCCTACGAGCAGTACTTC CASSVEGSSYEQYF
14 NA TRBJ1-5 TRBV27 NA TGTGCCAGCAGATCAGGGGTAACAGGTCAGCCCCAGCATTTT CASRSGVTGQPQHF
15 NA TRBJ1-2 TRBV4-3 TRBD1 TGCGCCAGCAGCCCCTCACGGACAGGGCGGTATGGCTACACCTTC CASSPSRTGRYGYTF
13 NA TRBJ1-2 TRBV4-3 TRBD1 TGCGCCAGCAGCCAAGTCAGGGGGCTTGGCTACACCTTC CASSQVRGLGYTF
11 NA TRBJ2-4 TRBV28 NA TGTGCCAGCAGTTATCTAAACATTCAGTACTTC CASSYLNIQYF
12 once TRBJ1-1 TRBV30 NA TGTGCCTGCAACAGGGCGAACACTGAAGCTTTCTTT CACNRANTEAFF
15 NA TRBJ1-1 TRBV6-1 NA TGTGCCAGCAGTGAAGTCGCCCGAGGGTTCCGCGAAGCTTTCTTT CASSEVARGFREAFF
14 NA TRBJ2-3 TRBV6-5 NA TGTGCCAGCAGTGAAGGAAGGTTGGGAACTACGCAGTATTTT CASSEGRLGTTQYF
13 NA TRBJ2-7 TRBV30 TRBD2 TGTGCCTGGACTCGGACTAGCTACCACGAGCAGTACTTC CAWTRTSYHEQYF
13 few TRBJ1-2 TRBV6-6 TRBD1 TGTGCCAGCAAGGGGACAGGGCATTATGGCTACACCTTC CASKGTGHYGYTF
15 NA TRBJ1-1 TRBV25-1 NA TGTGCCAGCAGAGAAGTGAGTCATTCTAACACTGAAGCTTTCTTT CASREVSHSNTEAFF
15 NA TRBJ2-7 TRBV5-6 TRBD1 TGTGCCAGCAGCTTTGCCGGGGCAGGGGGCTACGAGCAGTACTTC CASSFAGAGGYEQYF
11 few TRBJ2-1 TRBV29-1 NA TGCAGCGTTGTTTCCGAGACTAGGTGGTTCTTC CSVVSETRWFF
15 few TRBJ1-1 TRBV29-1 TRBD1 TGCAGCGGCCTACAGGGGTCCTTAAGGAACACTGAAGCTTTCTTT CSGLQGSLRNTEAFF
15 NA TRBJ1-2 TRBV27 NA TGTGCCAGCAGTTTATGGGGAGGGGTGAACTATGGCTACACCTTC CASSLWGGVNYGYTF
15 NA TRBJ1-6 TRBV4-3 NA TGCGCCAGCAGCCAAGATCCGGGGGCCAATTCACCCCTCCACTTT CASSQDPGANSPLHF
14 few TRBJ1-5 TRBV2 NA TGTGCCAGCAGTGAAAGTGACAGGTACCAGCCCCAGCATTTT CASSESDRYQPQHF
14 NA TRBJ2-3 TRBV7-6 NA TGTGCCAGCAAGGGATCACACGGCACAGATACGCAGTATTTT CASKGSHGTDTQYF
17 NA TRBJ1-3 TRBV7-2 TRBD1 TGTGCCAGCAGCTTAGGACAGGGGCTACCTTCTGGAAACACCATATATTTT CASSLGQGLPSGNTIYF
12 NA TRBJ1-4 TRBV25-1 NA TGTGCCAGCAGGCGAACTAACGAAAAACTGTTTTTT CASRRTNEKLFF
12 NA TRBJ1-1 TRBV30 NA TGTGCCTGGAATGGACAAGGCGCTGAAGCTTTCTTT CAWNGQGAEAFF
14 NA TRBJ1-2 TRBV29-1 NA TGCAGCCCCCGAGGCAGTCGGAGAAACTATGGCTACACCTTC CSPRGSRRNYGYTF
16 NA TRBJ1-2 TRBV27 NA TGTGCCAGCAGTTCCACGACATTAACCCGGGCTTATGGCTACACCTTC CASSSTTLTRAYGYTF
12 NA TRBJ1-1 TRBV30 NA TGTGCCTGGAGTGTTCTGAACACTGAAGCTTTCTTT CAWSVLNTEAFF
15 NA TRBJ2-1 TRBV28 TRBD1 TGTGCCAGCAGCTCGGCGGGACAGGGGAGTGATGAGCAGTTCTTC CASSSAGQGSDEQFF
13 NA TRBJ1-2 TRBV4-3 NA TGCGCCAGCAGCCAAGGGACAGACTATGGCTACACCTTC CASSQGTDYGYTF
15 NA TRBJ2-2 TRBV5-6 TRBD1 TGTGCCAGCAGCCGCGACCGAACAGGGGTCGGGGAGCTGTTTTTT CASSRDRTGVGELFF
15 NA TRBJ2-5 TRBV7-6 TRBD2 TGTGCCAGCAGCTCCAAGCGGGGGGTTCAAGAGACCCAGTACTTC CASSSKRGVQETQYF
17 NA TRBJ2-3 TRBV29-1 NA TGCAGCGTTGAAGTTCTCCTACAGGGAGATTATCCAGATACGCAGTATTTT CSVEVLLQGDYPDTQYF
15 NA TRBJ2-6 TRBV15 NA TGTGCCACCAGCAGGGGAGGCTCTGGGGCCAACGTCCTGACTTTC CATSRGGSGANVLTF
13 NA TRBJ1-2 TRBV5-6 NA TGTGCCAGCAGCCCGTCACGAGGGACTGGCTACACCTTC CASSPSRGTGYTF
16 many TRBJ1-5 TRBV5-5 NA TGTGCCAGCAGCTTGGCACCACAGGGCTACAATCAGCCCCAGCATTTT CASSLAPQGYNQPQHF
13 NA TRBJ1-5 TRBV2 NA TGTGCCAGCAGAGGGGACACCAATCAGCCCCAGCATTTT CASRGDTNQPQHF
15 NA TRBJ1-1 TRBV4-3 NA TGCGCCAGCAGCCAAGATGGGGCGCAGAACACTGAAGCTTTCTTT CASSQDGAQNTEAFF
14 NA TRBJ1-1 TRBV29-1 NA TGCAGCGTTGTCCTTACGGCCAGGCGCACTGAAGCTTTCTTT CSVVLTARRTEAFF
14 few TRBJ2-7 TRBV5-6 NA TGTGCCAGCAGCGATGGGCCAAGCTCCTACGAGCAGTACTTC CASSDGPSSYEQYF
13 few TRBJ1-1 TRBV14 TRBD1 TGTGCCAGCAGTCAGGACAGGGTCACTGAAGCTTTCTTT CASSQDRVTEAFF
15 few TRBJ2-7 TRBV6-1 TRBD2 TGTGCCAGCAGGAGTAGGACGGGGGGGAATTACGAGCAGTACTTC CASRSRTGGNYEQYF
14 NA TRBJ2-3 TRBV7-3 TRBD2 TGTGCCAGCAGCTCGGGACTAGCGACTGATACGCAGTATTTT CASSSGLATDTQYF
14 few TRBJ2-2 TRBV7-7 NA TGTGCCAGCAGCCAGGCCCAGGGAATAGGGGAGCTGTTTTTT CASSQAQGIGELFF
14 NA TRBJ2-5 TRBV5-1 TRBD1 TGCGCCAGCAGCCCGGGACAGGGACGGGAGACCCAGTACTTC CASSPGQGRETQYF
15 NA TRBJ1-6 TRBV6-1 NA TGTGCCAGCAGAAGCGGGGGCGGTAATAATTCACCCCTCCACTTT CASRSGGGNNSPLHF
13 NA TRBJ2-6 TRBV30 NA TGTGCCCACGCGGGCTCTGGGGCCAACGTCCTGACGTTC CAHAGSGANVLTF
16 NA TRBJ2-3 TRBV16 NA TGTGCCAGCAGCCTCTATCTACAGACAATCACAGATACGCAGTATTTT CASSLYLQTITDTQYF
12 NA TRBJ2-7 TRBV30 TRBD2 TGTGCCTGGAGTCTAGCGGGGTACGAGCAGTACTTC CAWSLAGYEQYF